This TCR beta chain was recorded in a study of T cells in Graves' hyperthyroidism and ophthalmopathy. RNA transcripts were the template for amplifying TCR beta CDR3 regions. When the TCR CDR3 underwent first-round RT-PCR, the HTBI primer set was used. TCRdb fed the multiplex PCR reads into MiXCR, producing one record per CDR3 protein. The data contain about 720,000 distinct CDR3 sequences, about 19% of them singletons. This clonotype was seen many times. Those with hyperthyroidism were 18 to 65 years old, newly diagnosed, and ill for under 2 months. Sequencing was carried out using blood. The source of this sequence is a woman aged 45-59 years with Graves' hyperthyroidism that later progressed to Graves' ophthalmopathy.

CDR3 protein: CASAPWVPGELFF. CDR3 in DNA: TGTGCCAGCGCCCCGTGGGTGCCCGGGGAGCTGTTTTTT. The V call is TRBV7-2, the J call TRBJ2-2; D unresolved. The V end was cut by 8 bases, the J end by 6 bases, with 13 bases between. The CDR3 covers 13 residues. Germline V gives CDR1 SGHTA, CDR2 FQGNSA.